A selection of T cell receptor beta chains follows, all from one sample in a study of fetal regulatory T cell absence and autoimmunity. TCRdb keeps only in-frame clones here, not all; method: immunoSEQ multiplex PCR. The sample has around 100,000 clones, about three quarters seen once; the top ten hold 1.5% to 2%. The material sequenced was pancreas tissue. These TCRs come from a male donor with IPEX syndrome. CDR3s include the opening cysteine and the closing phenylalanine or tryptophan. The D gene is left open where the match is weak. A row's size may be missing; if present it is once, few, many or a size class.

D	V	size	J	DNA	CDR3
-	TRBV5-1	-	TRBJ2-2	TGCGCCAGCAGCTTGGCACTAGCCACCGGGGAGCTGTTTTTT	CASSLALATGELFF
TRBD2	TRBV5-1	-	TRBJ2-1	TGCGCCAGCGCGCGGGGGGCTGAGCAGTTCTTC	CASARGAEQFF
-	TRBV15	once	TRBJ1-2	TGTGCCACCAGCACTGAATATGGCTACACCTTC	CATSTEYGYTF
TRBD1	TRBV5-1	-	TRBJ1-5	TGCGCCAGCAGCTCCGGGACAGGGGACGATCAGCCCCAGCATTTT	CASSSGTGDDQPQHF
TRBD1	TRBV11-3	-	TRBJ2-7	TGTGCCAGCAGTCCGGACACAGGGGGATTCTACGAGCAGTACTTC	CASSPDTGGFYEQYF
-	TRBV30	once	TRBJ1-3	TGTGCCTGGAAAAAAAACACCATATATTTT	CAWKKNTIYF
-	TRBV27	-	TRBJ2-3	TGTGCCAGCAGTTTAGGGGGCTCCTCCGCAGATACGCAGTATTTT	CASSLGGSSADTQYF
TRBD2	TRBV13	-	TRBJ2-1	TGTGCCAGCAGCTTATCACTAGCGGACCCCTACAATGAGCAGTTCTTC	CASSLSLADPYNEQFF
-	TRBV18	-	TRBJ1-1	TGTGCCAGCTCACTACACAGGAACACTGAAGCTTTCTTT	CASSLHRNTEAFF
-	TRBV2	-	TRBJ2-2	TGTGCCAGCAGTGGGGTTAACACCGGGGAGCTGTTTTTT	CASSGVNTGELFF
TRBD2	TRBV6-5	few	TRBJ2-1	TGTGCCAGCAGGACTAGCGGAGGGAATGAGCAGTTCTTC	CASRTSGGNEQFF
-	TRBV14	-	TRBJ2-7	TGTGCCAGCAGCCGAGGGAGGTGGCCCTACGAGCAGTACTTC	CASSRGRWPYEQYF
TRBD2	TRBV4-3	-	TRBJ2-3	TGCGCCAGCAGCCGCCGGGTAGCGGGGGGTCCAGATACGCAGTATTTT	CASSRRVAGGPDTQYF
-	TRBV4-2	few	TRBJ1-2	TGTGCCAGCAGCCAAGGCGGGAGGAACTATGGCTACACCTTC	CASSQGGRNYGYTF
TRBD1	TRBV9	-	TRBJ1-1	TGTGCCAGCAGCGTCACAGGGGGTTTAGCTGAAGCTTTCTTT	CASSVTGGLAEAFF
-	TRBV12-5	few	TRBJ1-6	TGTGCTAGTGGTCCACGGACAGCCAATTCACCCCTCCACTTT	CASGPRTANSPLHF
-	TRBV10-3	-	TRBJ2-1	TGTGCCATCAGTGAAATCCCAAACAATGAGCAGTTCTTC	CAISEIPNNEQFF
-	TRBV6-5	many	TRBJ1-2	TGTGCCAGCAGCCCCCTGGGGCTTGACTATGGCTACACCTTC	CASSPLGLDYGYTF
-	TRBV4-1	-	TRBJ1-1	TGCGCCAGCAGCCAAGTCCGGGACACTGAAGCTTTCTTT	CASSQVRDTEAFF
-	TRBV4-3	-	TRBJ1-1	TGCGCCAGCAGCCAAGACCCCACGGGGACCACTGAAGCTTTCTTT	CASSQDPTGTTEAFF
TRBD1	TRBV7-9	-	TRBJ1-1	TGTGCCAGCACCCTACAGGGGATCACTGAAGCTTTCTTT	CASTLQGITEAFF
-	TRBV25-1	-	TRBJ2-1	TGTGCCAGCCAGCGGTACAATGAGCAGTTCTTC	CASQRYNEQFF
TRBD1	TRBV5-1	-	TRBJ1-2	TGCGCCAGCAGCTCCGGACAGGGACAAGACTATGGCTACACCTTC	CASSSGQGQDYGYTF
-	TRBV6-6	-	TRBJ2-3	TGTGCCACTACGAGGCAGTTCACAGATACGCAGTATTTT	CATTRQFTDTQYF
TRBD2	TRBV7-8	-	TRBJ2-3	TGTGCCAGCAGCTTAGTGAGCGGGGGGGCCGGAGATACGCAGTATTTT	CASSLVSGGAGDTQYF
-	TRBV7-6	once	TRBJ2-7	TGTGCCAGCAGCCCCGGCGGGGACTTCTACGAGCAGTACTTC	CASSPGGDFYEQYF
-	TRBV7-9	-	TRBJ2-5	TGTGCCAGCAGCTTAGTTCACCCGGGGACCCAGTACTTC	CASSLVHPGTQYF
-	TRBV5-5	-	TRBJ1-2	TGTGCCAGCAGCTTGACAGCTAACTATGGCTACACCTTC	CASSLTANYGYTF
-	TRBV27	once	TRBJ2-5	TGTGCCAGCAGTTTGCTCGGGCGGGGCCTCCAAGAGACCCAGTACTTC	CASSLLGRGLQETQYF
TRBD1	TRBV12-5	once	TRBJ1-4	TGTGCTAGAAAAGGGACAGGGGGCGAAAAACTGTTTTTT	CARKGTGGEKLFF
-	TRBV10-1	once	TRBJ2-3	TGCGCCAGCAGTGAGTCGACGGCAGGAGGAGCAGATACGCAGTATTTT	CASSESTAGGADTQYF
-	TRBV19	-	TRBJ2-2	TGTGCCAGTACCTCACTAGAGAACACCGGGGAGCTGTTTTTT	CASTSLENTGELFF
-	TRBV15	once	TRBJ2-1	TGTGCCACCAGCAGAGGACTAGCCTACAATGAGCAGTTCTTC	CATSRGLAYNEQFF
-	TRBV10-2	once	TRBJ1-1	TGCGCCAGCAGCGACCGGTGGGGAGCTTTCTTT	CASSDRWGAFF
TRBD2	TRBV2	few	TRBJ2-7	TGTGCCAGCACCGTTCCGGGACTAGTGAGGTACGAGCAGTACTTC	CASTVPGLVRYEQYF
TRBD2	TRBV10-3	-	TRBJ2-3	TGTGCCATCAGTGAATTCATAGCGGGGTCTAGCACAGATACGCAGTATTTT	CAISEFIAGSSTDTQYF
-	TRBV4-2	-	TRBJ1-2	TGTGCCAGCAGCCGCGCCCCTCCGGCCTATGGCTACACCTTC	CASSRAPPAYGYTF
-	TRBV5-5	-	TRBJ1-1	TGTGCCAGCAGCCTTATTTTGCATTGGGCGAACACTGAAGCTTTCTTT	CASSLILHWANTEAFF
-	TRBV5-4	-	TRBJ2-7	TGTGCCAGCAGCTTGGATCCGGTACCACACATTCCCTACGAGCAGTACTTC	CASSLDPVPHIPYEQYF
-	TRBV27	-	TRBJ2-7	TGTGCCAGCAGACCCGGGACCCCTCTCTACGAGCAGTACTTC	CASRPGTPLYEQYF
-	TRBV4-1	-	TRBJ2-7	TGCGCCAGCAGCCAAGATAAGGGTTTCTCCTACGAGCAGTACTTC	CASSQDKGFSYEQYF
TRBD2	TRBV5-8	few	TRBJ2-7	TGTGCCAGCGAGGGACTAGCGGGAAGGTACGAGCAGTACTTC	CASEGLAGRYEQYF
-	TRBV6-1	once	TRBJ2-7	TGTGCCAGCAGCTACCAGCGGAGCTCCTACGAGCAGTACTTC	CASSYQRSSYEQYF
-	TRBV6-1	-	TRBJ1-2	TGTGCCAGCAGTGAAAGGGGCTACACCTTC	CASSERGYTF
-	TRBV11-3	-	TRBJ2-2	TGTGCCAGCAGCTTAGTGGGGGGGCCGGGAAACACCGGGGAGCTGTTTTTT	CASSLVGGPGNTGELFF
TRBD2	TRBV29-1	once	TRBJ2-2	TGCAGCGTTACTAGCGGGAGGGCCGGGGAGCTGTTTTTT	CSVTSGRAGELFF
-	TRBV29-1	-	TRBJ1-1	TGCAGCGTTCTCGGGGCAGGCCCGTGGCGCACTGAAGCTTTCTTT	CSVLGAGPWRTEAFF
-	TRBV2	-	TRBJ2-3	TGTGCCAGCAGGCCTCATTCTAGCACAGATACGCAGTATTTT	CASRPHSSTDTQYF
-	TRBV5-4	medium-sized	TRBJ2-3	TGTGCCAGCAGCTTGTTTGGCCGCACAGATACGCAGTATTTT	CASSLFGRTDTQYF
-	TRBV7-9	-	TRBJ2-4	TGTGCCAGCAGCTTAGTGGAACAGGGTGAAAACATTCAGTACTTC	CASSLVEQGENIQYF
TRBD1	TRBV19	-	TRBJ2-2	TGTGCCAGTAGTATATACAGGGGTCTCACCGGGGAGCTGTTTTTT	CASSIYRGLTGELFF
-	TRBV5-4	-	TRBJ2-3	TGTGCCAGCAGCCCCCAGCAGGGTTATACGCAGTATTTT	CASSPQQGYTQYF
TRBD1	TRBV5-6	-	TRBJ1-5	TGTGCCAGCAGCTACAGGGGGCATGGCAATCAGCCCCAGCATTTT	CASSYRGHGNQPQHF
-	TRBV15	-	TRBJ2-5	TGTGCCACCAGCAGCCTCCCGGGACAACTGAGGGAGACCCAGTACTTC	CATSSLPGQLRETQYF
-	TRBV5-1	-	TRBJ2-2	TGCGCCAGCAGCTTGGACGGCCACACCGGGGAGCTGTTTTTT	CASSLDGHTGELFF
TRBD2	TRBV5-1	-	TRBJ2-1	TGCGCCAGCAGCACGCCCCGGACTAGCGGGGGGGCCTTGTGGGAGCAGTTCTTC	CASSTPRTSGGALWEQFF
-	TRBV6-1	-	TRBJ2-7	TGTGCCAGCAGTGAATCCACTTACTACGAGCAGTACTTC	CASSESTYYEQYF
-	TRBV5-1	few	TRBJ1-4	TGCGCCAGCAGAGCCCGGCAGAATGAAAAACTGTTTTTT	CASRARQNEKLFF
-	TRBV6-5	few	TRBJ1-5	TGTGCCAGCAGTTATACCCCTTCCCAGCCCCAGCATTTT	CASSYTPSQPQHF